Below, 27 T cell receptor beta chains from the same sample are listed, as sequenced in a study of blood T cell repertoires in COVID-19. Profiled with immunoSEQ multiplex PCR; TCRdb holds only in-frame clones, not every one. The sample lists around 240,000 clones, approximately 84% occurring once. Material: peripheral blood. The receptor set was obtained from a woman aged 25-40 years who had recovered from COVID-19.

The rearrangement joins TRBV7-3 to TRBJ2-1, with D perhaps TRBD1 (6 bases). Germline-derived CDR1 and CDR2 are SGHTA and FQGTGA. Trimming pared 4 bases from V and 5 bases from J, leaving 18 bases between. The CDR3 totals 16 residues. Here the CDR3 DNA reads TGTGCCAGCAGCTGGGGGAGCGGACAGCCGAACAATGAGCAGTTCTTC. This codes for CASSWGSGQPNNEQFF.

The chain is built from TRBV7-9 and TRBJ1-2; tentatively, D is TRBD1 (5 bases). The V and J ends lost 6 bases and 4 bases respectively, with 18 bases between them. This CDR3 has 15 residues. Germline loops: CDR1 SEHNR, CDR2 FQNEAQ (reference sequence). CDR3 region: CASSNSDSLFYGYTF. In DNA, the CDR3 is TGTGCCAGCAGTAACTCAGACAGCCTGTTCTATGGCTACACCTTC.

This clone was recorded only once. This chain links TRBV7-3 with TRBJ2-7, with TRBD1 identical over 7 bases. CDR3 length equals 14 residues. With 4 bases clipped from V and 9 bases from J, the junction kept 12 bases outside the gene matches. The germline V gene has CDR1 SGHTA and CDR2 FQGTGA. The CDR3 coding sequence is TGTGCCAGCAGCTACGACAGGGCTAAGCATTGGCAGTACTTC. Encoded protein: CASSYDRAKHWQYF. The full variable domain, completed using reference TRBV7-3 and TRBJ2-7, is GAGVSQTPSNKVTEKGKYVELRCDPISGHTALYWYRQSLGQGPEFLIYFQGTGAADDSGLPNDRFFAVRPEGSVSTLKIQRTERGDSAVYLCASSYDRAKHWQYFGPGTRLTVT.

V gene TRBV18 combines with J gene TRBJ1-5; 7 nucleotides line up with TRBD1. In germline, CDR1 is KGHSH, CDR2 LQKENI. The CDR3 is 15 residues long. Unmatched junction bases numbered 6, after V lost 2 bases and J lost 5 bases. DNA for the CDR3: TGTGCCAGCTCACCAAACAGGGGCTACGATCAGCCCCAGCATTTT. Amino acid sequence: CASSPNRGYDQPQHF.

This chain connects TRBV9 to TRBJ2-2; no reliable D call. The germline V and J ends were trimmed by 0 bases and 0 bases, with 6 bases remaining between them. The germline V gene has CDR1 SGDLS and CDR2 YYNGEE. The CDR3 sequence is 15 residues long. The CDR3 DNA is TGTGCCAGCAGCGTAGAGAGGTCGAACACCGGGGAGCTGTTTTTT. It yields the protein CASSVERSNTGELFF. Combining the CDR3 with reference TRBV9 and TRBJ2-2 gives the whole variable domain DSGVTQTPKHLITATGQRVTLRCSPRSGDLSVYWYQQSLDQGLQFLIQYYNGEERAKGNILERFSAQQFPDLHSELNLSSLELGDSALYFCASSVERSNTGELFFGEGSRLTVL.

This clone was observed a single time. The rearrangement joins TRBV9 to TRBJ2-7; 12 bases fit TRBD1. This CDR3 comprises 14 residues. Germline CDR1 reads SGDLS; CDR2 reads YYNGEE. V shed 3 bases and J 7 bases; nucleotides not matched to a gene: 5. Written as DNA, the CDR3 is TGTGCCAGCAGCGGAGGGGACAGGGGGCGTGAGCAGTACTTC. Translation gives CASSGGDRGREQYF.

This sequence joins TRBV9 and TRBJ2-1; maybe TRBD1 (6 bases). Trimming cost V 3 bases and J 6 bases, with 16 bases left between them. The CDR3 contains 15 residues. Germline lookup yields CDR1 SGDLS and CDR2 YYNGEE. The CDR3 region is CASSATGNYANEQFF. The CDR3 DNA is TGTGCCAGCAGCGCAACAGGGAACTACGCCAATGAGCAGTTCTTC.

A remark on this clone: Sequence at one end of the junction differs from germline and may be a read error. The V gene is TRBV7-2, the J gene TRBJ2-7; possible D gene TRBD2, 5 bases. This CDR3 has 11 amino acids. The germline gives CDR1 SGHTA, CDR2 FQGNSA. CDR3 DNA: TGTGCCAGCAGCCAAGACTACGAGCAATACTTC. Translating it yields CASSQDYEQYF.

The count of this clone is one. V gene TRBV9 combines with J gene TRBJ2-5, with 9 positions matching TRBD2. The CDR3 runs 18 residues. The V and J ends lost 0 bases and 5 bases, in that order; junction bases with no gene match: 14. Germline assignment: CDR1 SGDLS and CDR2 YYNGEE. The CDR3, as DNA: TGTGCCAGCAGCGTAGGCATTAGCGGGGGCGCCGACGTGGAGACCCAGTACTTC. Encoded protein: CASSVGISGGADVETQYF.

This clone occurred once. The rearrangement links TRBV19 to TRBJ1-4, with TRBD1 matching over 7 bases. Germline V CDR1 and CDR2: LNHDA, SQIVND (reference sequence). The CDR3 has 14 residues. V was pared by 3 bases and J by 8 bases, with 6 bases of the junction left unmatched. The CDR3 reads CASSMPGTVEKLFF. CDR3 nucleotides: TGTGCCAGTAGTATGCCCGGGACAGTCGAAAAACTGTTTTTT.

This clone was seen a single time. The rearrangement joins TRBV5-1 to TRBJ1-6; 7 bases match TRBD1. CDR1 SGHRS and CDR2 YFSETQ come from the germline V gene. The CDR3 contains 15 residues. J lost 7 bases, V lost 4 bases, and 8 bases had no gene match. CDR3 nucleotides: TGCGCCAGCAGCCGACAGGGAGCGACCAATTCACCCCTCCACTTT. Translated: CASSRQGATNSPLHF.

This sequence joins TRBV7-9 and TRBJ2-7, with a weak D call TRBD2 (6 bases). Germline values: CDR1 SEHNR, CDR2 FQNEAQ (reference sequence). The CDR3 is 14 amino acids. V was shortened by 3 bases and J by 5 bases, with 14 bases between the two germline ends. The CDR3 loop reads CASSFRGSIHEQYF. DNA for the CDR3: TGTGCCAGCAGCTTTCGGGGGAGCATCCACGAGCAGTACTTC. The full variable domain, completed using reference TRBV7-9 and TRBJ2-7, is DTGVSQNPRHKITKRGQNVTFRCDPISEHNRLYWYRQTLGQGPEFLTYFQNEAQLEKSRLLSDRFSAERPKGSFSTLEIQRTEQGDSAMYLCASSFRGSIHEQYFGPGTRLTVT.

The CDR3 is CASSPSRTGYWNEQFF. CDR3 DNA: TGTGCCAGCAGTCCCTCCCGGACAGGGTATTGGAATGAGCAGTTCTTC. The V gene is TRBV27, the J gene TRBJ2-1; 8 bases map to TRBD1. CDR1 is MNHEY, CDR2 SMNVEV, per germline (reference sequence). V gave up 5 bases and J gave up 7 bases; unmatched junction bases: 13. The CDR3 is 16 amino acids.

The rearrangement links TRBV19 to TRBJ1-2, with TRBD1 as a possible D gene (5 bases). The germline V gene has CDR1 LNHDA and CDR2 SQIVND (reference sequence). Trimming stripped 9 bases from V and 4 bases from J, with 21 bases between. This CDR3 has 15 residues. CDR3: CASTPMGQAIYGYTF. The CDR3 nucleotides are TGTGCCAGCACCCCGATGGGGCAGGCCATCTATGGCTACACCTTC.

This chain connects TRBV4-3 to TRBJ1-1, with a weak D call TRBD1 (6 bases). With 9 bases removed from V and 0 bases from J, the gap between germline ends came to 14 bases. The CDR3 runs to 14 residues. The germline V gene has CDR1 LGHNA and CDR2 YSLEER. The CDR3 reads CARTTTGLNTEAFF. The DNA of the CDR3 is TGCGCCAGAACAACCACAGGGCTGAACACTGAAGCTTTCTTT.

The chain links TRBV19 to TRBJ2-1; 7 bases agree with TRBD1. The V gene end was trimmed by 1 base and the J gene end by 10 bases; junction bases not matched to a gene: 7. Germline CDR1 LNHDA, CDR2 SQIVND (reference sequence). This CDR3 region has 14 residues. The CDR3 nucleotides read TGTGCCAGTAGTATAGGCGGAAGGGGGCAAGAGCAGTTCTTC. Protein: CASSIGGRGQEQFF.

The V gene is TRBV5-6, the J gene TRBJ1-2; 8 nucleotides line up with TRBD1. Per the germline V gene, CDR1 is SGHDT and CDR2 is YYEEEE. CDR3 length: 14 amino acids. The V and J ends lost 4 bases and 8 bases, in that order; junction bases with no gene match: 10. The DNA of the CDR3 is TGTGCCAGCAGCCCCGGGACAGGACCTCGGGGCTACACCTTC. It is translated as CASSPGTGPRGYTF. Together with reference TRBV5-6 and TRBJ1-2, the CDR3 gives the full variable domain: DAGVTQSPTHLIKTRGQQVTLRCSPKSGHDTVSWYQQALGQGPQFIFQYYEEEERQRGNFPDRFSGHQFPNYSSELNVNALLLGDSALYLCASSPGTGPRGYTFGSGTRLTVV.

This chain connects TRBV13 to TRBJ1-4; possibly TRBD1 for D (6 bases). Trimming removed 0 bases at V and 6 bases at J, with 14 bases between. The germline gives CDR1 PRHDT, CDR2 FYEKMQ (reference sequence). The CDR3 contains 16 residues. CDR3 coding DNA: TGTGCCAGCAGCTTAGGCCCGGAACAGGGTTATGAAAAACTGTTTTTT. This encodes CASSLGPEQGYEKLFF.

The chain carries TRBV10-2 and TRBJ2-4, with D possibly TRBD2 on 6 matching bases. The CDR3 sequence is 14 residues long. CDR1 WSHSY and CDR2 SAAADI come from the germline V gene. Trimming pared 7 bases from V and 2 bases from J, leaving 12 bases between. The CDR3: CASKEEGTKNIQYF. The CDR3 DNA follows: TGCGCCAGCAAGGAGGAGGGGACCAAAAACATTCAGTACTTC.

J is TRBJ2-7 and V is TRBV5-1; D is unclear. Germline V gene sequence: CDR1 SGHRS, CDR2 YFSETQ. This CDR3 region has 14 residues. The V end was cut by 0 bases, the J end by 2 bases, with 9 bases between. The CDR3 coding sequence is TGCGCCAGCAGCTTGGACTACCTCACCTACGAGCAGTACTTC. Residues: CASSLDYLTYEQYF.

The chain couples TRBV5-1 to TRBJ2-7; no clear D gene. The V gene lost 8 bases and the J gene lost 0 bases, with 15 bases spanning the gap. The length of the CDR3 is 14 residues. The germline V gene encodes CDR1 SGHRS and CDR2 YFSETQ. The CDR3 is CASTTATNSYEQYF. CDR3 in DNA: TGCGCCAGTACGACCGCAACTAACTCCTACGAGCAGTACTTC. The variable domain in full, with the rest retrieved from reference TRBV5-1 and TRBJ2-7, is KAGVTQTPRYLIKTRGQQVTLSCSPISGHRSVSWYQQTPGQGLQFLFEYFSETQRNKGNFPGRFSGRQFSNSRSEMNVSTLELGDSALYLCASTTATNSYEQYFGPGTRLTVT.

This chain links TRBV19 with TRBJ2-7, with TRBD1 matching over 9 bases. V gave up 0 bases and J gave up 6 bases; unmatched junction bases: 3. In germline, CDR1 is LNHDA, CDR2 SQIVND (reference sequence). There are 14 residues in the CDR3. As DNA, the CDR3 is TGTGCCAGTAGTATAGACGGACAGGGGCTCGAGCAGTACTTC. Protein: CASSIDGQGLEQYF.

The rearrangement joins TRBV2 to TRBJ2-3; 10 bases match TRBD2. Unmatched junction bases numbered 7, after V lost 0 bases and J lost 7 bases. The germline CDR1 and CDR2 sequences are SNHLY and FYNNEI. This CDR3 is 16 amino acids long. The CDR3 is CASSEALGLAVNTQYF. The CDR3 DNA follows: TGTGCCAGCAGTGAAGCGCTTGGACTAGCGGTGAATACGCAGTATTTT.

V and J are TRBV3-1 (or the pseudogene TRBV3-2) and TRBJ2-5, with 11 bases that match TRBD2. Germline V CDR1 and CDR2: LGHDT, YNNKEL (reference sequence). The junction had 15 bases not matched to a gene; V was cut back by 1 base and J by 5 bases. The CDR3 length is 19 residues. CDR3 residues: CASSQAALAGEYPPETQYF. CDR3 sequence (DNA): TGTGCCAGCAGCCAAGCGGCACTAGCGGGGGAGTACCCCCCGGAGACCCAGTACTTC.

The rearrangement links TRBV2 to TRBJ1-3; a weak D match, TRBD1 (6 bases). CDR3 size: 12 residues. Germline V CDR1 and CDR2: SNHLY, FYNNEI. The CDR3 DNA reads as TGTGCTGGGTCAGGGGATGGAAACACCATATATTTT. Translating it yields CAGSGDGNTIYF.

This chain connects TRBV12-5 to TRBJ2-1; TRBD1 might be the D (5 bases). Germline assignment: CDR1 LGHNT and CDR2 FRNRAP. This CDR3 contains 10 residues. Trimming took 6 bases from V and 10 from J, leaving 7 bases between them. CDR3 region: CASGHREQFF. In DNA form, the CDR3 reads TGTGCTAGTGGACACAGGGAGCAGTTCTTC.

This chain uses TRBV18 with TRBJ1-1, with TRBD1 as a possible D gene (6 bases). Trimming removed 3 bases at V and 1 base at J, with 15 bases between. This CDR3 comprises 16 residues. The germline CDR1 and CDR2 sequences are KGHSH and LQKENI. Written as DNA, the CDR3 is TGTGCCAGCTCACCCAGGACAGTAGAAGGGAACACTGAAGCTTTCTTT. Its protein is CASSPRTVEGNTEAFF.